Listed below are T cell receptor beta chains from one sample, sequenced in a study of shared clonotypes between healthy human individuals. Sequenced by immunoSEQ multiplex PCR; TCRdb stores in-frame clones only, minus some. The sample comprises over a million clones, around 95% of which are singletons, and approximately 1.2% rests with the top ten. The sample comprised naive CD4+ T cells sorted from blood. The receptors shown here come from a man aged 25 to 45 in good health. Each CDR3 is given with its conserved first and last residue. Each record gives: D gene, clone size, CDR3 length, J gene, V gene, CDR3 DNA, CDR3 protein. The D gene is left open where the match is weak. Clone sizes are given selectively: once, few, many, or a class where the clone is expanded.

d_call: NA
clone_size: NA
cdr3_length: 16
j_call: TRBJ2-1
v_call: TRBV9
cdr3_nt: TGTGCCAGCAGCCCCGCCCGACTGAACTCCTACAATGAGCAGTTCTTC
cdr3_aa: CASSPARLNSYNEQFF

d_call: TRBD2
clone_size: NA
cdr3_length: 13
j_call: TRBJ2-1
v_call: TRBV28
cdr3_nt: TGTGCCAGCCGGACTAGCGGGAGAAGTGAGCAGTTCTTC
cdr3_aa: CASRTSGRSEQFF

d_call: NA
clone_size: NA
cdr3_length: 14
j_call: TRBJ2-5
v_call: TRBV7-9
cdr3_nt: TGTGCCAGCAGCTTAGCGGAATACCAAGAGACCCAGTACTTC
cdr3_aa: CASSLAEYQETQYF

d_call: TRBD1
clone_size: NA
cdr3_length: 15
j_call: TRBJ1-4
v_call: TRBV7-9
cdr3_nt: TGTGCCAGCAGCTTGGGGACAGCAACTAATGAAAAACTGTTTTTT
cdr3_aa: CASSLGTATNEKLFF

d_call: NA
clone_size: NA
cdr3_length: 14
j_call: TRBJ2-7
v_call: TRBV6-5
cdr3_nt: TGTGCCAGCAGTGGGTGGGCGGGCGCCTACGAGCAGTACTTC
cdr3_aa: CASSGWAGAYEQYF

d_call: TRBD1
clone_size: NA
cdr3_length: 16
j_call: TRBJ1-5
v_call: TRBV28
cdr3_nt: TGTGCCAGCAGCTACTCTTCCGGGACAGGGGATCAGCCCCAGCATTTT
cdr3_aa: CASSYSSGTGDQPQHF

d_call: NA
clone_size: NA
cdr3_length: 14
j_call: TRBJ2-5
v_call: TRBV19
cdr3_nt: TGTGCCAGTAGCCAACAGGGTACCCAAGAGACCCAGTACTTC
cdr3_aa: CASSQQGTQETQYF

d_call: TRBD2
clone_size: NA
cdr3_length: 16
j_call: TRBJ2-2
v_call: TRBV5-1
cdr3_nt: TGCGCCAGCAGCTTGGTGCCAGCGGGAGACACCGGGGAGCTGTTTTTT
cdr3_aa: CASSLVPAGDTGELFF

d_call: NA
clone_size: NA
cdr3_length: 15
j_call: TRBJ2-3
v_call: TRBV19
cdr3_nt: TGTGCCAGTAGTATTATTGGGGTCGGCACAGATACGCAGTATTTT
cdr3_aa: CASSIIGVGTDTQYF

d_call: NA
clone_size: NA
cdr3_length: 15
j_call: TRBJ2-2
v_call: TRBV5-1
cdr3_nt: TGCGCCAGCAGCTTGCTGGCGTTGGACACCGGGGAGCTGTTTTTT
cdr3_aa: CASSLLALDTGELFF

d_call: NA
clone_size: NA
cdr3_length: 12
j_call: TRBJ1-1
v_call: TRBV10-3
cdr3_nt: TGTGCCATCACCCCCGGGGAAAGGGAAGCTTTCTTT
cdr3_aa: CAITPGEREAFF

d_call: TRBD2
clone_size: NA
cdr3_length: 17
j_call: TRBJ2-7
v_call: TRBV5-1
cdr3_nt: TGCGCCAGCAGCACAGGACTAGCGGGGATCCTCTCCTACGAGCAGTACTTC
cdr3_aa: CASSTGLAGILSYEQYF

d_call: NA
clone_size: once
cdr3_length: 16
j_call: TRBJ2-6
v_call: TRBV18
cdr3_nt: TGTGCCAGCTCGCCACAACAGCTCTCTGGGGCCAACGTCCTGACTTTC
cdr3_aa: CASSPQQLSGANVLTF

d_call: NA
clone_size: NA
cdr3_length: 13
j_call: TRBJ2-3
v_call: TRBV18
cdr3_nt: TGTGCCAGCTCTGCCAGAAGCACAGATACGCAGTATTTT
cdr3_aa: CASSARSTDTQYF

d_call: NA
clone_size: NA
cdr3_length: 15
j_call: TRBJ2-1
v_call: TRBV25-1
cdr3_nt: TGTGCCAGCAGTGAACGAGGGTTGTCCTACAATGAGCAGTTCTTC
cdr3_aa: CASSERGLSYNEQFF

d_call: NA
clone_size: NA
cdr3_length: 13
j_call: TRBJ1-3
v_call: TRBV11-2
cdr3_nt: TGTGCCAGCAGCTTGACGGTTGGAAACACCATATATTTT
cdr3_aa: CASSLTVGNTIYF

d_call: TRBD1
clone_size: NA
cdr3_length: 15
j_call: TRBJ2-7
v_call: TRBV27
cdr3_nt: TGTGCCAGCAGGAGACAGGGGTGGGGGGTGGGCGAGCAGTACTTC
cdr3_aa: CASRRQGWGVGEQYF

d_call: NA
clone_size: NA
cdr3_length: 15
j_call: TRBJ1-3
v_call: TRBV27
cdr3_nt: TGTGCCAGCAGTTTAGACGCCTACTCTGGAAACACCATATATTTT
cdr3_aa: CASSLDAYSGNTIYF

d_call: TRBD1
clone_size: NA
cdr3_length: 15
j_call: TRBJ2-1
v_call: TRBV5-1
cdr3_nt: TGCGCCAGCAGCCTCGACAGGGGGCGAAGCGATGAGCAGTTCTTC
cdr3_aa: CASSLDRGRSDEQFF

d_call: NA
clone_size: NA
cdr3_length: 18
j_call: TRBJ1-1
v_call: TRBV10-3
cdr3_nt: TGTGCCATCAGTGAGCAACAGGCGTCGGGCGCTTTGAACACTGAAGCTTTCTTT
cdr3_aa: CAISEQQASGALNTEAFF

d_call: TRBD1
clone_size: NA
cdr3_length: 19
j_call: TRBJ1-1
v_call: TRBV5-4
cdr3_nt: TGTGCCAGCAGCTTGCTCGGGGCGACAGGGCTTTGGATGAACACTGAAGCTTTCTTT
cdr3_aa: CASSLLGATGLWMNTEAFF

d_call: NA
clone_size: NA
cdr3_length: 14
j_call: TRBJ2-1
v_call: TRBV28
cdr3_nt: TGTGCCTCTTTGGGGGACAACTTTTACAATGAGCAGTTCTTC
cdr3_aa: CASLGDNFYNEQFF

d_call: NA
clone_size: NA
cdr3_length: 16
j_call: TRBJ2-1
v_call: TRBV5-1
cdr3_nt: TGCGCCAGCAGCCGGATAGCGGATAGCTCCTACAATGAGCAGTTCTTC
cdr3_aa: CASSRIADSSYNEQFF

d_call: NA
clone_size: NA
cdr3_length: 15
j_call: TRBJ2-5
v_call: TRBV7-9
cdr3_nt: TGTGCCAGCAGCTTAGCGCGGTGGGAAGAAGAGACCCAGTACTTC
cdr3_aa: CASSLARWEEETQYF

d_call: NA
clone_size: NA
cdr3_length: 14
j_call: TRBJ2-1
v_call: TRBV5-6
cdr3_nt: TGTGCCAGCAGGACGAGCGGTTTCTACAATGAGCAGTTCTTC
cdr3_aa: CASRTSGFYNEQFF

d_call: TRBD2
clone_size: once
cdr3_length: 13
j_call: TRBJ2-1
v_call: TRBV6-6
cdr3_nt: TGTGCCAGTCGCAGCGGGAGGGCCGGGGAGCAGTTCTTC
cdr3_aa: CASRSGRAGEQFF

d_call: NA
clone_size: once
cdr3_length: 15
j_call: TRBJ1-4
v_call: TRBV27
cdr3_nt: TGTGCCAGCAGTTTATCTCCAGGCCTAACGATAAAACTGTTTTTT
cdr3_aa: CASSLSPGLTIKLFF

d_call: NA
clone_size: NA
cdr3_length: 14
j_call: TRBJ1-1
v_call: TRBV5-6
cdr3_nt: TGTGCCAGCAGCTTAACGACAGCTCACACTGAAGCTTTCTTT
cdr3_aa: CASSLTTAHTEAFF

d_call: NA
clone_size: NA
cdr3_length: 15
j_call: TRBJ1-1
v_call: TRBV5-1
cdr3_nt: TGCGCCAGCAGCCCTGCACCGCGGGGGAACACTGAAGCTTTCTTT
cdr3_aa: CASSPAPRGNTEAFF